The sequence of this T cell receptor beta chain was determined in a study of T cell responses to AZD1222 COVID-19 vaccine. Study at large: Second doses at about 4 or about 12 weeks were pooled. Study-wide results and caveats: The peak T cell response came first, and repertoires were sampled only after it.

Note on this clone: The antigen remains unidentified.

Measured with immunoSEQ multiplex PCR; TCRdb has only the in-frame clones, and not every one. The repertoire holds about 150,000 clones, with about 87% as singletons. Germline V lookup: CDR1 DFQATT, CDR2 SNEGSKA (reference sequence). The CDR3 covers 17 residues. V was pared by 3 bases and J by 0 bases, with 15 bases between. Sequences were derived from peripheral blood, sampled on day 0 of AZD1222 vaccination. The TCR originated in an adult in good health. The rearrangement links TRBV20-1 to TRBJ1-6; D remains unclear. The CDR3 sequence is CSASVPGRLSYNSPLHF. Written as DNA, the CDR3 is TGCAGTGCTAGTGTTCCGGGCCGGCTCTCCTATAATTCACCCCTCCACTTT.